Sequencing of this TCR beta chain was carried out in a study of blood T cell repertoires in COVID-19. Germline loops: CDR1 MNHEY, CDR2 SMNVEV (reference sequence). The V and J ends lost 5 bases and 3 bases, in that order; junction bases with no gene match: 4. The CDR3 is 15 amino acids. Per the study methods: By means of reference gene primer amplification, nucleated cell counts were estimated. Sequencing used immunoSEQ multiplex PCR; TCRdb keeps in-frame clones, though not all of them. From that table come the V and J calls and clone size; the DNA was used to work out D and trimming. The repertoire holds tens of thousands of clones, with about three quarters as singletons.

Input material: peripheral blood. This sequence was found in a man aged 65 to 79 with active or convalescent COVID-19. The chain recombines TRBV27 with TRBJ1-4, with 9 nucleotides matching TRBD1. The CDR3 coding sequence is TGTGCCAGCAGTCCACAGGGGGCGGCTAATGAAAAACTGTTTTTT. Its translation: CASSPQGAANEKLFF.